Here is one T cell receptor beta chain with its context. This specimen comes from a study of control samples from healthy donors and cancer patients. V lost 7 bases and J lost 2, with 15 bases in between. CDR3 size: 14 residues. Per germline, CDR1 MNHNY and CDR2 SVGAGI (reference sequence). Only in-frame clones appear in the TCRdb table, and some are missing; sequencing was by immunoSEQ multiplex PCR. The data contain about 410,000 clones, 75% to 95% of them singletons. The source is a man aged 35 to 55 with head and neck cancer. The source material was PBMCs. The rearrangement links TRBV6-6 to TRBJ2-7; no clear D gene. The CDR3 DNA sequence: TGTGCCAGCACCTACGGGCCCCTTACCTACGAGCAGTACTTC. Its protein product is CASTYGPLTYEQYF.